The TCR beta chain described here comes from a study of beta chain features in type 1 diabetes. CD45RO/CCR7/CD25/CD127/CD95/CD27 sorting isolated CD4+ naive, central memory, regulatory and stem cell-like memory cells. Germline values: CDR1 SNHLY, CDR2 FYNNEI. V was trimmed by 8 bases and J by 5 bases, leaving 12 bases between them. This CDR3 is 13 amino acids long. The investigators reverse transcribed all of the isolated RNA, so they sequenced expressed TCRB transcripts. Method: immunoSEQ multiplex PCR; TCRdb's copy keeps in-frame clones and lacks some. The data hold approximately 300,000 clones, with 8% to 13% observed a single time.

The rearrangement links TRBV2 to TRBJ2-2, with D maybe TRBD1 (5 bases). The specimen sequenced was naive CD4+ T cells from blood. This sequence originates from a woman aged 25 to 39 in good health. The CDR3 DNA reads as TGTGCCAGCGGGGCAGTATGGACCGGGGAGCTGTTTTTT. Translated, it gives CASGAVWTGELFF.